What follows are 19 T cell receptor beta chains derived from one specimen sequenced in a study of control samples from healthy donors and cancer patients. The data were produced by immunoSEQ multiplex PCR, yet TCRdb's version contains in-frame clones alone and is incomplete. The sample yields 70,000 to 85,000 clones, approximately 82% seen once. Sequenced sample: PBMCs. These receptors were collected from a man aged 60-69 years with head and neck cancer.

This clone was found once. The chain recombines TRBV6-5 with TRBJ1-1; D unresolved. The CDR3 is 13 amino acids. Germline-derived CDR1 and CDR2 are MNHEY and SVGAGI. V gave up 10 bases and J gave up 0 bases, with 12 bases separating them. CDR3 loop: CATRKEMNTEAFF. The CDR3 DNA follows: TGTGCCACCCGAAAAGAGATGAACACTGAAGCTTTCTTT.

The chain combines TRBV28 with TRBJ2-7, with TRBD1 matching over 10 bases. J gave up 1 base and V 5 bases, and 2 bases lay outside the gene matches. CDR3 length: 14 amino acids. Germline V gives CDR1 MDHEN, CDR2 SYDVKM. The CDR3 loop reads CASSPGQGSYEQYF. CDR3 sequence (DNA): TGTGCCAGCAGTCCGGGACAGGGGTCCTACGAGCAGTACTTC.

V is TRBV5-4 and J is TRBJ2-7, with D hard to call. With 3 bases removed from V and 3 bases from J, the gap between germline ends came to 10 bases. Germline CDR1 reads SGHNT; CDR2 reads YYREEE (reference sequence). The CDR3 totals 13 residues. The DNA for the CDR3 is TGTGCCAGCAGCTCGGGCGTCTACTACGAGCAGTACTTC. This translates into CASSSGVYYEQYF.

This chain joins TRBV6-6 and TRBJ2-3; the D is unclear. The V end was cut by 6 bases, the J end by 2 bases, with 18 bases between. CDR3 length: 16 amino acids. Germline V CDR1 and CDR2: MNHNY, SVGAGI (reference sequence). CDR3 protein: CASSRTTLPNTDTQYF. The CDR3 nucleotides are TGTGCCAGCAGCCGAACCACCTTACCCAACACAGATACGCAGTATTTT.

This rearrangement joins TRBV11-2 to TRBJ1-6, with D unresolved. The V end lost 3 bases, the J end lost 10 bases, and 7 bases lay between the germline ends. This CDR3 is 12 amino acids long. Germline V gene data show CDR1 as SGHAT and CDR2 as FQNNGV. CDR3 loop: CASSFQTSPLHF. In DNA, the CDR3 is TGTGCCAGCAGCTTCCAGACCTCACCCCTCCACTTT.

CDR3 DNA: TGTGCCACCAGTGGGTATGGTACGGCCGGCACAGATACGCAGTATTTT. Protein: CATSGYGTAGTDTQYF. The chain employs TRBV24-1 and TRBJ2-3; no firm D call. There are 16 residues in the CDR3. The germline gives CDR1 KGHDR, CDR2 SFDVKD. V lost 5 bases to trimming and J lost 1 base, with 15 bases between them.

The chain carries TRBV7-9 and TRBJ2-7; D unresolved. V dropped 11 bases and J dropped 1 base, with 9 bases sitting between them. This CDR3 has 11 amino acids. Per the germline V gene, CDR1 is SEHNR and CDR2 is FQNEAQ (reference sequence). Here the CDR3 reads CAVLESYEQYF. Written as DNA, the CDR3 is TGTGCCGTCCTAGAATCCTACGAGCAGTACTTC.

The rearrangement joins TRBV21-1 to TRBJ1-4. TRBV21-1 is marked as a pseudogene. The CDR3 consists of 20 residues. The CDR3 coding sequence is TGTGCCAGCAGCAAAGTCGGGGGGGCAGTTACCCCGAATGGAAATGAAAAACTGTTTTTT. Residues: CASSKVGGAVTPNGNEKLFF.

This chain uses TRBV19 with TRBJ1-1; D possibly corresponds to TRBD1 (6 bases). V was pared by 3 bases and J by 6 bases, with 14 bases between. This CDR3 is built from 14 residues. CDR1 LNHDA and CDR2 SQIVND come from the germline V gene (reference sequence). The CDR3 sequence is CASSIPGAVAEAFF. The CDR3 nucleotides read TGTGCCAGTAGTATTCCGGGGGCAGTCGCTGAAGCTTTCTTT.

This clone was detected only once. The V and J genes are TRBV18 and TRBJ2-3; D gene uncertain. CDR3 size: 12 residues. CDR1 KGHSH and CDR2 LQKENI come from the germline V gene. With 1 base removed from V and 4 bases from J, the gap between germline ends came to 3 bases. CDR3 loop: CASSPLPDTQYF. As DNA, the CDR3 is TGTGCCAGCTCACCACTACCAGATACGCAGTATTTT.

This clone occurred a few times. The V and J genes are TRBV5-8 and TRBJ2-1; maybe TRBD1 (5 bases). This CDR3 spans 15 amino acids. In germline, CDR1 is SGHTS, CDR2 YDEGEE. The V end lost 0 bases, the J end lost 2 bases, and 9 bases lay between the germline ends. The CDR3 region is CASSLGQITYNEQFF. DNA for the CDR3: TGTGCCAGCAGCTTGGGACAGATTACCTACAATGAGCAGTTCTTC.

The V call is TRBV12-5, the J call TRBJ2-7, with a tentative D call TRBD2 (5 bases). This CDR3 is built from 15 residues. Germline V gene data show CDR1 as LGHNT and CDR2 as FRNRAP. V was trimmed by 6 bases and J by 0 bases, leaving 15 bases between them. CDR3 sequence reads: CASGLRSGYSYEQYF. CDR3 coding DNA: TGTGCTAGTGGGTTGCGGAGCGGATACTCCTACGAGCAGTACTTC.

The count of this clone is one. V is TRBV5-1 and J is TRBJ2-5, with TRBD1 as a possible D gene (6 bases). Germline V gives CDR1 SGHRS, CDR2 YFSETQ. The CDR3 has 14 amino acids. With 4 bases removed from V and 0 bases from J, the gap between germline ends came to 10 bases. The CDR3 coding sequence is TGCGCCAGCAGCCCCGGGACAAACCAAGAGACCCAGTACTTC. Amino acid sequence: CASSPGTNQETQYF. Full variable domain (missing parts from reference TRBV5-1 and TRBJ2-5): KAGVTQTPRYLIKTRGQQVTLSCSPISGHRSVSWYQQTPGQGLQFLFEYFSETQRNKGNFPGRFSGRQFSNSRSEMNVSTLELGDSALYLCASSPGTNQETQYFGPGTRLLVL.

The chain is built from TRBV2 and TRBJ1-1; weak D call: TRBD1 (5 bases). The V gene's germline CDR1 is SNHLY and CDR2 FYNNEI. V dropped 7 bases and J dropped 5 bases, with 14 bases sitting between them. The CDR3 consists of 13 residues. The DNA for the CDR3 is TGTGCCAGCAATGCTGGGGGAGGAACTGAAGCTTTCTTT. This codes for CASNAGGGTEAFF.

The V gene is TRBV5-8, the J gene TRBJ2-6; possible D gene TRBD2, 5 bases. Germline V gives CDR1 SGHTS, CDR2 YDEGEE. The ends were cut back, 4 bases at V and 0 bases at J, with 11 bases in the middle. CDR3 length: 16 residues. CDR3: CASSTGSLSGANVLTF. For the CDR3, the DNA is TGTGCCAGCAGCACGGGGTCTCTCTCTGGGGCCAACGTCCTGACTTTC.

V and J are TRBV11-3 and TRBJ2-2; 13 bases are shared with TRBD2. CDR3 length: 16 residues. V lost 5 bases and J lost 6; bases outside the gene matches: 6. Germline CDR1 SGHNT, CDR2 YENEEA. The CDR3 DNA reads TGTGCCAGCAGCCCCCCGACTAGCGGGAGGTCCGGGGAGCTGTTTTTT. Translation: CASSPPTSGRSGELFF.

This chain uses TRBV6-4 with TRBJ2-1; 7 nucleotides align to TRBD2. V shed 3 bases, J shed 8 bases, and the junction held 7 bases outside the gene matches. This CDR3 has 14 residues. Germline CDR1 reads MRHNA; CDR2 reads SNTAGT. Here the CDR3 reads CASSERGSWDEQFF. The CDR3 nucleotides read TGTGCCAGCAGTGAGCGCGGGAGTTGGGATGAGCAGTTCTTC.

The CDR3 protein is CASSVRLAGDTQYF. The CDR3 nucleotides read TGTGCCAGCAGCGTTCGACTAGCCGGAGATACGCAGTATTTT. The V gene is TRBV9, the J gene TRBJ2-3; TRBD2 aligns across 7 bases. V shed 2 bases, J shed 5 bases, and the junction held 5 bases outside the gene matches. This CDR3 has 14 residues. Per germline, CDR1 SGDLS and CDR2 YYNGEE.

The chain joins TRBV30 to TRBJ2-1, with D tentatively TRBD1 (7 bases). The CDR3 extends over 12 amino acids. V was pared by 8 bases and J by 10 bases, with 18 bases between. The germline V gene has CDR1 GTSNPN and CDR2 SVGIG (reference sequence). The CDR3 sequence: CAANRGRGEQFF. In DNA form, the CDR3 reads TGTGCCGCCAACAGGGGACGGGGGGAGCAGTTCTTC.